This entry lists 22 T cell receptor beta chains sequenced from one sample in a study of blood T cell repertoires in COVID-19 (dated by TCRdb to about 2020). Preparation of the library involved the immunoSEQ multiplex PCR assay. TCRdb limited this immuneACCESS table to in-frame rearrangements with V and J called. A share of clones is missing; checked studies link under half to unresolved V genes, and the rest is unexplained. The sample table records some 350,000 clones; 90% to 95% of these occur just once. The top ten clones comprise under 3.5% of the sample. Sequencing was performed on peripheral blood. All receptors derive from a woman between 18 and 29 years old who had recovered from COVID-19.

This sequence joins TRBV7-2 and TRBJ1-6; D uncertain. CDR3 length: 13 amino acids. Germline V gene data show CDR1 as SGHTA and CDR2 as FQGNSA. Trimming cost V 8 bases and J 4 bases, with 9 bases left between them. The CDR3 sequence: CASLGVYNSPLHF. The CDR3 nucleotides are TGTGCCAGCCTCGGAGTTTATAATTCACCCCTCCACTTT.

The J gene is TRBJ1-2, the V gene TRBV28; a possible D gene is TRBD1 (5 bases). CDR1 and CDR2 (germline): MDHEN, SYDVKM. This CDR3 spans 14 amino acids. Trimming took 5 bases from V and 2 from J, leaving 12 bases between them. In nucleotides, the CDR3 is TGTGCCAGCAGTCCCCCGCGGGGGAACTATGGCTACACCTTC. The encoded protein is CASSPPRGNYGYTF.

As DNA, the CDR3 is TGTGCCAGCAGTGCAAGACAGGGTCCCTACGAGCAGTACGTC. Encoded protein: CASSARQGPYEQYV. The V gene is TRBV6-2 or TRBV6-3, the J gene TRBJ2-7; 7 bases map to TRBD1. Trimming cost V 5 bases and J 2 bases; bases outside gene matches: 6. This CDR3 is 14 amino acids long. From germline, CDR1 is MNHEY and CDR2 SVGEGT.

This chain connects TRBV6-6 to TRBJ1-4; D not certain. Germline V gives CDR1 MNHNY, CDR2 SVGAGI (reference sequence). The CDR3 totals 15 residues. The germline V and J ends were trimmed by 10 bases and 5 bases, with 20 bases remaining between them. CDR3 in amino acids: CATRGRLILNEKLFF. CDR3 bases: TGTGCCACCCGAGGCCGCTTAATCTTAAATGAAAAACTGTTTTTT.

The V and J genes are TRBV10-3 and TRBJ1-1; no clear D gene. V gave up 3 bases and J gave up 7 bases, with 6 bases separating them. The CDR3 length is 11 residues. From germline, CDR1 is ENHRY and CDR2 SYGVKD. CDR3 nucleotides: TGTGCCATCAGTGACGGTTTTGAAGCTTTCTTT. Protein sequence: CAISDGFEAFF.

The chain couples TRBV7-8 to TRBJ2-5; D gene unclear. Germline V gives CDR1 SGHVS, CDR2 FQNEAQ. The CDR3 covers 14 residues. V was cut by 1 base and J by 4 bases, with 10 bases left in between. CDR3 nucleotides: TGTGCCAGCAGCTTAGGTTTAGCCCGAGAGACCCAGTACTTC. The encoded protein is CASSLGLARETQYF.

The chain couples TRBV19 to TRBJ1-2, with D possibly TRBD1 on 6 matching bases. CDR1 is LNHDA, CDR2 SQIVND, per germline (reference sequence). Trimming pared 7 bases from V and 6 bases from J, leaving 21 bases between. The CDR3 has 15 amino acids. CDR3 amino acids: CASTAPGGPLNGYTF. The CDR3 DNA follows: TGTGCCAGTACCGCCCCGGGGGGGCCGTTGAATGGCTACACCTTC.

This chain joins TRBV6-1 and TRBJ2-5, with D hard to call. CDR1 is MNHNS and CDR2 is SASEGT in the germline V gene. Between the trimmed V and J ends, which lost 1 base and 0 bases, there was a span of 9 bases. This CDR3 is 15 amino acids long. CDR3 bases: TGTGCCAGCAGTGAAGGTACCAGGTACCAAGAGACCCAGTACTTC. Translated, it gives CASSEGTRYQETQYF.

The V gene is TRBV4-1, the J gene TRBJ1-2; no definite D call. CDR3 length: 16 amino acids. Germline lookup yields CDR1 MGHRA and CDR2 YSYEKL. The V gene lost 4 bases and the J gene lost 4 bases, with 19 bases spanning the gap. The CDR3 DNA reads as TGCGCCAGCAGCCTCCTGTGGATAGGAGACTTCTATGGCTACACCTTC. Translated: CASSLLWIGDFYGYTF.

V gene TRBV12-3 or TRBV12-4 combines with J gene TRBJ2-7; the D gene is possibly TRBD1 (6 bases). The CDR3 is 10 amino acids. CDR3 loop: CASSVQGWDV. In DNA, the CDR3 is TGTGCCAGCAGTGTACAGGGTTGGGACGTC.

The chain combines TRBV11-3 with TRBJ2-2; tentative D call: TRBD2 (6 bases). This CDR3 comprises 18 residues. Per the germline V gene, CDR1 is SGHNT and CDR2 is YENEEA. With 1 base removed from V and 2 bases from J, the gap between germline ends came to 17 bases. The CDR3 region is CASSLGGGGTLNTGELFF. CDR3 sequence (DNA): TGTGCCAGCAGCTTAGGGGGTGGCGGGACTCTCAACACCGGGGAGCTGTTTTTT.

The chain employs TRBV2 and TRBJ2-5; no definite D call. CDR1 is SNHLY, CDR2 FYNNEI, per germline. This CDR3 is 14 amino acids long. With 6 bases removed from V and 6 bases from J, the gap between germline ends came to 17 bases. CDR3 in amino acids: CASRARATNQTQYF. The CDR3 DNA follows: TGTGCCAGCAGGGCCCGTGCGACAAACCAGACCCAGTACTTC.

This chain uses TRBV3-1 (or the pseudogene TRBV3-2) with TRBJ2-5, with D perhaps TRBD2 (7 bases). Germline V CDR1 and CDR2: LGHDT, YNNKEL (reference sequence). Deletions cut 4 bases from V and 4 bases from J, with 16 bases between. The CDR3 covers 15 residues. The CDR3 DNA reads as TGTGCCAGCAGCCCGAGGGGGAGGGAGGGAGAGACCCAGTACTTC. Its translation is CASSPRGREGETQYF.

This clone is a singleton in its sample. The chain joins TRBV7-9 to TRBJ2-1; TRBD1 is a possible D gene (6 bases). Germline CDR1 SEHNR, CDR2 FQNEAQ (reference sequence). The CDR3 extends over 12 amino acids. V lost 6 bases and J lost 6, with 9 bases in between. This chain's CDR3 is CASRGQPNEQFF. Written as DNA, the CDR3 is TGTGCCAGCAGAGGACAGCCCAATGAGCAGTTCTTC.

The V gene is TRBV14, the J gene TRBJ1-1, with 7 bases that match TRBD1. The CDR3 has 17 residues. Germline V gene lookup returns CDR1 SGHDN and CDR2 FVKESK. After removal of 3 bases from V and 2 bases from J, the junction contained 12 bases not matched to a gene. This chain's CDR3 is CASSQRGPRKENTEAFF. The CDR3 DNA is TGTGCCAGCAGCCAGAGGGGGCCCCGAAAAGAAAACACTGAAGCTTTCTTT.

CDR3 nucleotides: TGTGCCAGCAGTGAGGACAGCTACACTGAAGCTTTCTTT. This translates into CASSEDSYTEAFF. V is TRBV25-1 and J is TRBJ1-1; D perhaps matches TRBD1 (6 bases). Between the trimmed V and J ends, which lost 3 bases and 3 bases, there was a span of 8 bases. Germline V gene sequence: CDR1 MGHDK, CDR2 SYGVNS. This CDR3 spans 13 amino acids.

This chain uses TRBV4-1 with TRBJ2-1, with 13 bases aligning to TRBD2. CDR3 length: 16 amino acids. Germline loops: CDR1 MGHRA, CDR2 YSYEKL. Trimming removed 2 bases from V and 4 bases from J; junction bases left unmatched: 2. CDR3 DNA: TGCGCCAGCAGCCAAACTAGCGGGAGGGTTTACAATGAGCAGTTCTTC. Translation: CASSQTSGRVYNEQFF.

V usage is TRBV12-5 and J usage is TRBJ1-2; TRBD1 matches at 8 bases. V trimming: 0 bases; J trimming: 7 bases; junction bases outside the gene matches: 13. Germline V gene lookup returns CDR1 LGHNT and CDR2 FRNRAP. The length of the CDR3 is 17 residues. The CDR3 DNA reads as TGTGCTAGTGGTTTGGTAGTGACGGGACAGGACGGTGGTGGCTACACCTTC. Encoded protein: CASGLVVTGQDGGGYTF.

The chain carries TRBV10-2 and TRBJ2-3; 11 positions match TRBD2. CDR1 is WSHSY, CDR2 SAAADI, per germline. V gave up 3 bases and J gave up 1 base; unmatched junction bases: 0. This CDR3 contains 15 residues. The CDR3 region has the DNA TGCGCCAGCAGTGATAGCGGGGGGGGCACAGATACGCAGTATTTT. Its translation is CASSDSGGGTDTQYF.

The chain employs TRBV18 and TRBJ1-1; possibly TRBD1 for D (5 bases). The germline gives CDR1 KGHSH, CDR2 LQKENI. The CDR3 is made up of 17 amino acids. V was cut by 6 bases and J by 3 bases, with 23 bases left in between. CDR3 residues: CASSPLATGWGDTEAFF. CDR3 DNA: TGTGCCAGCTCCCCCCTCGCTACGGGGTGGGGGGACACTGAAGCTTTCTTT.

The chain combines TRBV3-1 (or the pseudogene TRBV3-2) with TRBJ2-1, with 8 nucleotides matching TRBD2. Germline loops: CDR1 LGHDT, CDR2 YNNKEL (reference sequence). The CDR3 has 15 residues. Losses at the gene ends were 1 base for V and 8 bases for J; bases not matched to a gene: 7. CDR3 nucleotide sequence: TGTGCCAGCAGCCAAGTGCTAGCGGGTAGAGATGAGCAGTTCTTC. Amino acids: CASSQVLAGRDEQFF.

The CDR3 here is CASKFDRGTGNTIYF. The CDR3 bases are TGTGCCAGCAAATTCGACAGGGGGACTGGAAACACCATATATTTT. The V and J genes are TRBV2 and TRBJ1-3; 9 bases fit TRBD1. Losses at the gene ends were 7 bases for V and 2 bases for J; bases not matched to a gene: 6. CDR3 size: 15 residues. Germline V gene data show CDR1 as SNHLY and CDR2 as FYNNEI.